These T cell receptor beta chains were read from a single sample in a study of CD8 T cells in Susac syndrome. MiXCR was run by TCRdb on the immunoSEQ multiplex PCR reads, yielding one entry per CDR3 protein. This table holds around 170,000 distinct CDR3 sequences, 92% found once. The sequenced sample was CD4+ T cells from PBMCs. These receptors all stem from a human donor in good health. Each CDR3 is given without its conserved first and last residue. A D gene is named only where the DNA matches it firmly.

NA	TRBJ1-6	TRBV3-1	ASSQKVGTSKRNSPLH
NA	TRBJ1-2	TRBV5-1	ASSLDRDGYT
NA	TRBJ2-5	TRBV6-2/TRBV6-3	ASSYRGARDTQY
NA	TRBJ2-5	TRBV2	ASTGYRETQY
NA	TRBJ2-3	TRBV5-1	ASSAAVGDTQY
NA	TRBJ1-1	TRBV29-1	SVEFFLNAEAF
NA	TRBJ1-5	TRBV19	ASSPMTGHSNQPQH
NA	TRBJ1-1	TRBV5-6	ASSLFGEAF
TRBD1	TRBJ2-4	TRBV28	ASSLHGQGHIQY
TRBD1	TRBJ1-1	TRBV9	ASAPRTGSGTEAF
NA	TRBJ2-7	TRBV7-3	ASSLTKGYEQY
NA	TRBJ1-2	TRBV7-2	ASSWAALHT
NA	TRBJ2-5	TRBV29-1	SVVSGAAGETQY
NA	TRBJ1-1	TRBV3-1	ASRIRVQHTEAF
NA	TRBJ2-2	TRBV21-1	AKNRVATGELF
NA	TRBJ1-1	TRBV30	VWTREVTEAF
TRBD2	TRBJ2-1	TRBV20-1	SVLAGDGNEQF
NA	TRBJ1-4	TRBV4-3	ASSQDEWGGRREKLF
NA	TRBJ2-7	TRBV6-1	ASSPQDPTYEQY
NA	TRBJ1-5	TRBV2	ASSVQTTNQPQH
TRBD2	TRBJ2-7	TRBV7-3	ASSPTTSGRRYEQY
TRBD1	TRBJ2-3	TRBV11-3	ASSRYQGGSDTQY
TRBD2	TRBJ2-5	TRBV29-1	SVGGMGTSGQETQY